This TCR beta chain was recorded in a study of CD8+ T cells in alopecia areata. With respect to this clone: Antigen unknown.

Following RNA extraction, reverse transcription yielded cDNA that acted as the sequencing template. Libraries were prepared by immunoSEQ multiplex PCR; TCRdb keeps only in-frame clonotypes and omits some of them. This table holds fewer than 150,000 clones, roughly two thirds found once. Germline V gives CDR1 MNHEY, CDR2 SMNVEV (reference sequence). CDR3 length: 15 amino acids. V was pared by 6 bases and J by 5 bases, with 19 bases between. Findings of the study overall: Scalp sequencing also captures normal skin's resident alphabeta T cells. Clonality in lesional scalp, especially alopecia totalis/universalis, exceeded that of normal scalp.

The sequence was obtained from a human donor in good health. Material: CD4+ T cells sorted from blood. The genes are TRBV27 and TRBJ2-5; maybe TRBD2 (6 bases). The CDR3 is CASSLRQISGETQYF. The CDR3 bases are TGTGCCAGCAGCTTGAGACAGATAAGCGGGGAGACCCAGTACTTC.